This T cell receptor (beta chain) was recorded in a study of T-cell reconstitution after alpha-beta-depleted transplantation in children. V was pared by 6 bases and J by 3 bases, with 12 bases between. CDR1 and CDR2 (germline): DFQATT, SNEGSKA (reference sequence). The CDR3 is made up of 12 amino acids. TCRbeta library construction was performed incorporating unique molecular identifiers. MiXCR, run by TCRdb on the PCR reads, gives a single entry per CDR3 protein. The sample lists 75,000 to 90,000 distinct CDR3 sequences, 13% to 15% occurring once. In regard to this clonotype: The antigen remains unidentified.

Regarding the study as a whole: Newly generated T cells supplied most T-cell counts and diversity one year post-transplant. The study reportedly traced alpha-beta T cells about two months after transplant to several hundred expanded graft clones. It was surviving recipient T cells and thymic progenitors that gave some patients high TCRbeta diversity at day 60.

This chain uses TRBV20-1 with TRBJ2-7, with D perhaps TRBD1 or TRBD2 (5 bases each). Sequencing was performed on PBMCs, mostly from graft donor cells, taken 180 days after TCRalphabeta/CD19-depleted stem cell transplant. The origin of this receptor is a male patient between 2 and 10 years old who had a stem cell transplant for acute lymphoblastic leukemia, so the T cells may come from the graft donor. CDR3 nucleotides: TGCAGTGCCAGGGAGATCTACTACGAGCAGTACTTC. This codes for CSAREIYYEQYF.